This T cell receptor beta chain was documented in a study of blood T cell repertoires in COVID-19 (dated by TCRdb to 2018 to 2020). For the wider study: Collaborator samples came from the United States, Italy and Spain and covered acute and convalescent phases of COVID-19. The material from the prospective study consisted of cDNA or gDNA derived from T cells, B-cell-depleted T cells, or PBMCs. The dataset comprised deeply sampled blood TCRbeta repertoires from subjects exposed to, actively infected with, or recovered from COVID-19. The repertoires were made available in a free public database intended to serve as a resource for research on the immune response to SARS-CoV-2. Samples came from the ongoing ImmuneRACE study (first 160 participants) plus 1,254 subjects from 6 global collaborators. The sample metadata nearly always contained a de-identified subject ID, COVID-19 status, age in years and sex. Where HLA class I and class II types were available, the types were taken from metadata supplied by the sample provider, not from assay-based typing.

At one collaborating source in Seattle, patients were enrolled during active infection and were followed longitudinally through the course of disease. Collaborating institutions collected whole blood in K2EDTA tubes following their own protocols. Collaborator samples were shipped for TCRbeta analysis as frozen whole blood, isolated PBMCs, or DNA extracted from either sample type. The immunoSEQ Assay, a bias-controlled multiplex PCR, was used to amplify TCRbeta CDR3 regions from genomic DNA. The paper's processing steps were these. Nucleated cell counts per sample were estimated from amplification of reference gene primers within the assay. To quantify the absolute abundance of each unique TCRbeta CDR3 rearrangement, sequence reads were collapsed and filtered. For each sample, productive Simpson clonality was calculated as the square root of Simpson's diversity index across productive rearrangements. Here the immuneACCESS table is served through TCRdb, limited to in-frame sequences with V and J called. Missing clones are a known gap in these copies; in checked studies unresolved V genes cover under half, and the rest lacks a known reason. V and J calls and clone size are given by that table; D and trimming were obtained from the DNA. The sample contains 70,000 or so clones, 76% of them found a single time. More than 12% of the sample belongs to the ten largest clones.

This clone turned up a few times. Its cognate antigen has yet to be identified. One base away there is no much larger clone; base qualities are not given. Paper-wide results and their limitations: The amount of clinical and demographic metadata varied by source and participant and was provided uncurated.

Inclusive of the bounding cysteine and phenylalanine, the CDR3 is 15 residues long. CDR3 DNA only is kept here, 45 bases in frame from base 1. Germline trimming: 5 bases from V, 5 bases from J; junction bases outside gene matches: 10. CDR1 is given as MRHNA and CDR2 as SNTAGT, both from the germline V gene. Rearrangement joined TRBV6-4 to TRBJ2-7; the central 9 bases match TRBD1. Sequenced: peripheral blood. The sequence was collected from a man between 60 and 75 years old with COVID-19, enrolled during active disease. In nucleotides, the sequence is TGTGCCAGCAGTCCCACCGGGACAGGGTTGGACGAGCAGTACTTC. It encodes CASSPTGTGLDEQYF.